The 14 T cell receptor beta chains listed next were all sequenced from one sample in a study of shared clonotypes between healthy human individuals. TCRdb's table, derived via immunoSEQ multiplex PCR, lists solely in-frame clones and lacks some. Among about 2,500,000 clones listed, approximately 90% were seen once. Source material: naive CD4+ T cells sorted from blood. Noted subset: CD45RA+ positively selected. The receptor source for this set is a man aged 18 to 30 in good health.

The gene calls are TRBV6-6 and TRBJ1-3, with TRBD1 matching over 8 bases. CDR1 is MNHNY and CDR2 is SVGAGI in the germline V gene (reference sequence). Trimming at V came to 0 bases and at J to 2 bases, leaving 3 bases not matched to a gene. The CDR3 extends over 16 amino acids. The CDR3 coding sequence is TGTGCCAGCAGTTACTCGAAACAGGGGGCTGGAAACACCATATATTTT. Its translation: CASSYSKQGAGNTIYF.

The chain carries TRBV13 and TRBJ1-5; D unclear. CDR1 is PRHDT, CDR2 FYEKMQ, per germline (reference sequence). The CDR3 covers 15 residues. V lost 0 bases, J lost 3 bases, and 9 bases lay in between. The CDR3 here is CASSLGQGNNQPQHF. In DNA, the CDR3 is TGTGCCAGCAGCTTAGGGCAAGGTAACAATCAGCCCCAGCATTTT. The entire variable domain, with the rest obtained from reference TRBV13 and TRBJ1-5, is as follows: AAGVIQSPRHLIKEKRETATLKCYPIPRHDTVYWYQQGPGQDPQFLISFYEKMQSDKGSIPDRFSAQQFSDYHSELNMSSLELGDSALYFCASSLGQGNNQPQHFGDGTRLSIL.

The chain uses TRBV19 and TRBJ2-7, with 7 bases fitting TRBD1. Germline V gene data show CDR1 as LNHDA and CDR2 as SQIVND (reference sequence). After removal of 4 bases from V and 1 base from J, the junction contained 10 bases not matched to a gene. CDR3 length: 16 residues. Here the CDR3 reads CASSSNGAGGSYEQYF. The CDR3 region has the DNA TGTGCCAGTAGTAGTAACGGGGCAGGGGGATCCTACGAGCAGTACTTC.

This clone was seen just once. This chain uses TRBV7-9 with TRBJ2-7; D uncertain. Germline V gives CDR1 SEHNR, CDR2 FQNEAQ (reference sequence). Trimming cost V 1 base and J 2 bases, with 9 bases left between them. The CDR3 contains 14 residues. The CDR3, as DNA: TGTGCCAGCAGCTTAGGAAGTCAGGCCTACGAGCAGTACTTC. This gives the protein CASSLGSQAYEQYF.

The chain is built from TRBV5-6 and TRBJ2-3, with D maybe TRBD2 (5 bases). Trimming stripped 6 bases from V and 2 bases from J, with 19 bases between. The germline gives CDR1 SGHDT, CDR2 YYEEEE. There are 16 residues in the CDR3. The DNA of the CDR3 is TGTGCCAGCACCGAAACGGGGTGGGCCTCCACAGATACGCAGTATTTT. As protein: CASTETGWASTDTQYF.

This rearrangement joins TRBV6-5 to TRBJ1-6, with TRBD1 identical over 10 bases. The CDR3 covers 16 residues. V lost 4 bases to trimming and J lost 10 bases; unmatched junction nucleotides: 10. Germline CDR1 and CDR2: MNHEY and SVGAGI. CDR3 amino acids: CASSWEGGTGASPLHF. DNA for the CDR3: TGTGCCAGCAGTTGGGAGGGAGGGACAGGGGCCTCACCCCTCCACTTT.

V and J are TRBV5-1 and TRBJ2-1; 9 bases agree with TRBD2. Germline V lookup: CDR1 SGHRS, CDR2 YFSETQ. V shed 6 bases, J shed 11 bases, and the junction held 18 bases outside the gene matches. This CDR3 is built from 16 residues. The CDR3 nucleotides are TGCGCCAGCACCGCGGCGCGAGCTAATAGCGGGGGAAAGCAGTTCTTC. Amino acids: CASTAARANSGGKQFF.

This chain uses TRBV5-8 with TRBJ2-1; D ambiguous. Looked up from germline, CDR1 is SGHTS and CDR2 is YDEGEE. V lost 4 bases, J lost 7 bases, and 6 bases lay in between. The CDR3 is made up of 11 amino acids. The CDR3: CASSRTNEQFF. The CDR3, as DNA: TGTGCCAGCAGCCGAACAAATGAGCAGTTCTTC.

Regarding this clone: A junction boundary mismatches the germline segment, possibly from a read error. The rearrangement uses TRBV7-2 and TRBJ2-1; D is tentatively TRBD1 or TRBD2 (5 bases each). CDR3 length: 15 amino acids. In germline, CDR1 is SGHTA, CDR2 FQGNSA. Here the CDR3 reads CASTLEGISYNEQFF. For the CDR3, the DNA is TGTGCCAGCACCTTAGAGGGGATATCCTACAATGAGCAGTTCTTC. The variable domain in full, with the rest retrieved from reference TRBV7-2 and TRBJ2-1, is GAGVSQSPSNKVTEKGKDVELRCDPISGHTALYWYRQSLGQGLEFLIYFQGNSAPDKSGLPSDRFSAERTGGSVSTLTIQRTQQEDSAVYLCASTLEGISYNEQFFGPGTRLTVL.

V usage is TRBV28 and J usage is TRBJ1-6; D is ambiguous. Trimming took off 5 bases at V and 9 bases at J, with 14 bases between the two ends. This CDR3 comprises 14 residues. Per germline, CDR1 MDHEN and CDR2 SYDVKM. The CDR3 sequence is CASSTSRTGSPLHF. For the CDR3, the DNA is TGTGCCAGCAGTACCTCGAGGACGGGTTCACCCCTCCACTTT.

The chain uses TRBV2 and TRBJ2-4; D tentatively fits TRBD1 or TRBD2 (5 bases each). Trimming took off 8 bases at V and 3 bases at J, with 14 bases between the two ends. This CDR3 has 14 amino acids. Germline V gives CDR1 SNHLY, CDR2 FYNNEI. The CDR3 DNA is TGTGCCAGCTCCCGGGACGCGATCAAAAACATTCAGTACTTC. This gives the protein CASSRDAIKNIQYF.

CDR3 nucleotides: TGTGCCAGCAGCACCGATGGGGGCCAGGGACGGTCTGAAGCTTTCTTT. Translated: CASSTDGGQGRSEAFF. J is TRBJ1-1 and V is TRBV21-1; the table's D call, TRBD1, was not checked against the DNA. TRBV21-1 is labeled a pseudogene. The CDR3 sequence is 16 residues long.

The count of this clone is one. The rearrangement uses TRBV18 and TRBJ1-4; perhaps TRBD1 as D (6 bases). V lost 5 bases and J lost 8, with 18 bases in between. Germline V lookup: CDR1 KGHSH, CDR2 LQKENI. CDR3 length equals 15 residues. CDR3 in DNA: TGTGCCAGCTCAACCCGGGACACCAACGGGGAAAAACTGTTTTTT. Encoded protein: CASSTRDTNGEKLFF.

Concerning this clone itself: Other DNA sequences from this sample encode an identical CDR3 as well. The rearrangement uses TRBV18 and TRBJ1-2; D remains unclear. The CDR3 runs to 14 residues. Germline values: CDR1 KGHSH, CDR2 LQKENI. The V gene lost 1 base and the J gene lost 2 bases, with 8 bases spanning the gap. The CDR3 sequence: CASSPQGINYGYTF. CDR3 bases: TGTGCCAGCTCACCACAGGGAATCAACTATGGCTACACCTTC.